This T cell receptor (beta chain) was sequenced for a study of regulatory T cells in long-lasting Graves disease. Looking at the study overall: Persistent cases were those of Graves' disease that involved over 5 years of antithyroid drugs with positive TSH receptor antibodies. Study-wide results and caveats: Not thyroid tissue but only peripheral blood was studied.

Stated time point: persistent/refractory GD, antithyroid drugs over 5 years with positive TRAb. Making the TCR library involved RNA that had been extracted from PBMCs. The diagnosis of Graves' disease used American Thyroid Association guidelines. This clonotype appeared a few times. Its antigen is undetermined. Trimming removed 4 bases at V and 5 bases at J, with 14 bases between. Germline values: CDR1 SGHAT, CDR2 FQDESV (reference sequence). The CDR3 consists of 15 residues. The authors built TCR beta libraries using iRepertoire HTBI primers and Arm-PCR of CDR3 regions. TCRdb fed the multiplex PCR reads into MiXCR, producing one record per CDR3 protein. This table has roughly 400,000 distinct CDR3 sequences, around 20% appearing once.

The sequences come from peripheral blood mononuclear cells (PBMCs), collected when the disease was refractory, from a patient treated with antithyroid drugs. The V call is TRBV11-1, the J call TRBJ2-2; TRBD2 is a possible D gene (6 bases). The TCR originated in a female donor with Graves disease. As DNA, the CDR3 is TGTGCCAGCAGCTGGCGGAGGGGTGGAACCGGGGAGCTGTTTTTT. The encoded protein is CASSWRRGGTGELFF.